This paragraph reports one TCR beta chain. In its sample, this clonotype was seen a few times. The specificity of this receptor is unknown. No much larger clone is present one base from it, and per-base qualities are unavailable. The instrument was an Illumina HiSeq 1500. TCRdb reprocessed the public reads (quality trimming at Q25 with fastp, clone calling with MiXCR) and kept in-frame beta chains. Rows are unified per CDR3 protein, each entry keeping the most common DNA and genes. Across this sample there are 680,000 or so distinct CDR3 sequences, with around 32% seen only once. The ten biggest clones cover 15% to 20% of the sample. The sample belongs to a study of T cell repertoires in cytomegalovirus infection (dated by TCRdb to the late 2010s). At the level of the whole study: The peptide stimulations were aimed at well-studied HLA-B-restricted epitopes as well as recently identified HLA-C-restricted CMV epitopes, whose presentation resists viral immunomodulation. Donor HLA type was relevant to the analysis, as public TCR beta signatures indicated carriage of CMV infection together with the matching HLA type.

The meaning of the sample's treatment or condition label: in vitro stimulation with specific CMV peptide epitopes to enrich CMV-specific T cells. Results the study describes overall, beyond this receptor: Carriers of CMV infection plus the relevant HLA type were discriminated by the cumulative frequency of public TCR beta family members in the study cohort and in an independent roughly 400-donor cohort. In the ex vivo response, HLA-C-restricted CMV-specific TCR beta clonotypes were dominant, and in two of eight donors the single most frequent clonotype came from this HLA-C-restricted group.

The CDR3 goes from the cysteine to the phenylalanine over 16 residues. CDR3 DNA is the only sequence kept; it has 48 bases, read in frame from the first base. The germline V gene encodes CDR1 MNHNY and CDR2 SVGAGI (reference sequence). Trimming costs V 5 bases and J 4 bases, and their ends lie 18 bases apart. Specimen: cultured PBMCs, collected from culture after CMV antigen stimulation. The chain uses TRBV6-6 and TRBJ2-1; the D gene is possibly TRBD2, with 6 bases matching. The TCR comes from a human donor in good health (CMV status not recorded). Some clones in this sample may be carry-over from other donors' samples. The DNA is TGTGCCAGCAGTGATCCCCCGGGACTTAGGTACAATGAGCAGTTCTTC. Its protein product is CASSDPPGLRYNEQFF.